The 12 T cell receptor beta chains listed next were all sequenced from one sample in a study of post-analysis software for immune sequencing data. Which antigens these TCRs recognize remains unknown. cDNA libraries of TCR beta carried unique molecular identifiers. One entry per CDR3 protein results from TCRdb running MiXCR on the PCR reads. The sample consists of 750,000 to 950,000 distinct CDR3 sequences, under 70% of them appearing once. Overall study results and limits: Among four or five TRBV segments more frequent in patients than controls were TRBV5-6, TRBV5-1 and TRBV20-1.

The sample comprised blood. These receptors were obtained from a girl aged 10-17 years with multiple sclerosis.

The chain has TRBV5-1 and TRBJ1-4; unclear D gene. Trimming left V 0 bases short and J 8 bases short, with 20 bases between. This CDR3 spans 17 amino acids. The germline V gene encodes CDR1 SGHRS and CDR2 YFSETQ. The CDR3 DNA sequence: TGCGCCAGCAGCTTGGTCGGCGGACCTGCCGCGGGGGAAAAACTGTTTTTT. It yields the protein CASSLVGGPAAGEKLFF.

The genes are TRBV29-1 and TRBJ1-2; 8 nucleotides align to TRBD1. The J segment lost 8 bases and the V segment lost 7 bases, leaving 12 bases of the junction unmatched. This CDR3 is 13 amino acids long. Germline CDR1 is SQVTM and CDR2 is ANQGSEA. The CDR3 spells CSADRAEGRGYTF. The CDR3 nucleotides are TGCAGCGCGGACAGGGCGGAGGGTCGAGGCTACACCTTC.

This chain uses TRBV20-1 with TRBJ2-1, with 9 bases aligning to TRBD2. The J segment lost 13 bases and the V segment lost 1 base, leaving 5 bases of the junction unmatched. Germline-derived CDR1 and CDR2 are DFQATT and SNEGSKA (reference sequence). CDR3 length: 12 amino acids. In DNA, the CDR3 is TGCAGTGCTAGAGGTAGCGGGAGCACCCAGTTCTTC. It translates to CSARGSGSTQFF.

The rearrangement joins TRBV7-9 to TRBJ2-7; tentative D call: TRBD1 (6 bases). The CDR3 has 14 amino acids. V was cut by 10 bases and J by 1 base, with 17 bases left in between. From germline, CDR1 is SEHNR and CDR2 FQNEAQ (reference sequence). The CDR3 reads CATNEWTVSYEQYF. CDR3 nucleotides: TGTGCCACCAATGAATGGACAGTTTCCTACGAGCAGTACTTC.

CDR3 sequence: CASSSPGTGSPTDTQYF. CDR3 bases: TGTGCCAGCAGCTCCCCCGGGACAGGGAGTCCCACAGATACGCAGTATTTT. This chain uses TRBV7-9 with TRBJ2-3; 9 nucleotides match TRBD1. CDR3 size: 17 residues. Per germline, CDR1 SEHNR and CDR2 FQNEAQ (reference sequence). J gave up 2 bases and V 4 bases, and 10 bases lay outside the gene matches.

The rearrangement links TRBV5-1 to TRBJ2-1, with 11 bases aligning to TRBD2. CDR1 and CDR2 (germline): SGHRS, YFSETQ. V shed 4 bases, J shed 3 bases, and the junction held 12 bases outside the gene matches. The CDR3 is 18 amino acids. DNA of the CDR3: TGCGCCAGCAGCCCTCGACTAGCGGGGAGTTCGAACTACAATGAGCAGTTCTTC. Translated: CASSPRLAGSSNYNEQFF.

The chain uses TRBV4-2 and TRBJ2-5, with D tentatively TRBD2 (6 bases). Trimming left V 1 base short and J 1 base short, with 7 bases between. CDR3 length: 14 amino acids. Germline-derived CDR1 and CDR2 are LGHNA and YNFKEQ. The CDR3 DNA reads TGTGCCAGCAGCCAAGGGGGAGGCCAAGAGACCCAGTACTTC. It codes for CASSQGGGQETQYF.

The J gene is TRBJ2-1, the V gene TRBV6-4, with TRBD2 as a possible D gene (6 bases). Germline loops: CDR1 MRHNA, CDR2 SNTAGT. CDR3 length equals 16 residues. Between the trimmed V and J ends, which lost 0 bases and 5 bases, there was a span of 14 bases. The CDR3 coding sequence is TGTGCCAGCAGTGACTCGGTCGGGAGAATCCACAATGAGCAGTTCTTC. Translation gives CASSDSVGRIHNEQFF.

The chain carries TRBV29-1 and TRBJ2-1; the match to TRBD1 covers 7 bases. This CDR3 is built from 15 residues. J gave up 6 bases and V 0 bases, and 8 bases lay outside the gene matches. Per the germline V gene, CDR1 is SQVTM and CDR2 is ANQGSEA. In nucleotides, the CDR3 is TGCAGCGTTGAAGATGGGGAGCGACAGGGCAATGAGCAGTTCTTC. Translating gives CSVEDGERQGNEQFF.

The chain employs TRBV5-1 and TRBJ2-5; D is possibly TRBD1 (5 bases). Trimming took 1 base from V and 5 from J, leaving 18 bases between them. The CDR3 runs 16 residues. Germline loops: CDR1 SGHRS, CDR2 YFSETQ. The CDR3 region is CASSLTLPTPGETQYF. The CDR3 DNA reads as TGCGCCAGCAGCTTGACCCTCCCGACCCCAGGGGAGACCCAGTACTTC.

This clonotype occurred a few times. V gene TRBV9 combines with J gene TRBJ2-1; possible D gene TRBD2, 5 bases. Germline V CDR1 and CDR2: SGDLS, YYNGEE. V lost 6 bases, J lost 8 bases, and 9 bases lay in between. This CDR3 contains 11 residues. CDR3 sequence: CASKAEDEQFF. In nucleotides, the CDR3 is TGTGCCAGCAAGGCGGAGGATGAGCAGTTCTTC.

The table lists this clonotype with a few counts. The genes are TRBV20-1 and TRBJ2-7, with TRBD1 matching over 10 bases. V lost 2 bases to trimming and J lost 4 bases; unmatched junction nucleotides: 11. CDR3 size: 16 residues. Germline V gives CDR1 DFQATT, CDR2 SNEGSKA (reference sequence). The CDR3 reads CSARRPSDRGKYEQYF. The CDR3 DNA follows: TGCAGTGCTAGACGGCCCTCGGACAGGGGGAAATACGAGCAGTACTTC.